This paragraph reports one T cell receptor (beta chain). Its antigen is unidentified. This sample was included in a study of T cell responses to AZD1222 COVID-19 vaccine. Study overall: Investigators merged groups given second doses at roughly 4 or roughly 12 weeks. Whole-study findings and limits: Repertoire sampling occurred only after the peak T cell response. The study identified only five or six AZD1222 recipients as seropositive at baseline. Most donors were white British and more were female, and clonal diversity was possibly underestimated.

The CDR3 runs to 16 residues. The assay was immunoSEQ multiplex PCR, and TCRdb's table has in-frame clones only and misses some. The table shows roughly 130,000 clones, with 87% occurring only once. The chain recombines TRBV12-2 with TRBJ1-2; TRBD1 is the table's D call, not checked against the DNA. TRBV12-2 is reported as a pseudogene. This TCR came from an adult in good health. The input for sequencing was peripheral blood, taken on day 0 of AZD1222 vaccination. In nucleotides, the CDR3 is TGTGCAAGTCGCTTAGAGTTCAGGGGCCCGGGCTTCGGCTACACCTTC. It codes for CASRLEFRGPGFGYTF.